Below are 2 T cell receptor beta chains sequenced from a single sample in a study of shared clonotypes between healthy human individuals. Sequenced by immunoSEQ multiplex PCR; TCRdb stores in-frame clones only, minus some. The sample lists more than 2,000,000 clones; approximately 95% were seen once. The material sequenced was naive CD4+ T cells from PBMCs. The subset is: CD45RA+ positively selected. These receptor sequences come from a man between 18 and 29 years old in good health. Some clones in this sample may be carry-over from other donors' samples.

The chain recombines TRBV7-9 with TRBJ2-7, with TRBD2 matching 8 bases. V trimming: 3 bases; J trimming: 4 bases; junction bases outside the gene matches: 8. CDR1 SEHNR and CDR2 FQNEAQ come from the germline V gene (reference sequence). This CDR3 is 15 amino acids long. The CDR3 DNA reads TGTGCCAGCAGCTTCTTGGCGGGAGGACGGTACGAGCAGTACTTC. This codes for CASSFLAGGRYEQYF.

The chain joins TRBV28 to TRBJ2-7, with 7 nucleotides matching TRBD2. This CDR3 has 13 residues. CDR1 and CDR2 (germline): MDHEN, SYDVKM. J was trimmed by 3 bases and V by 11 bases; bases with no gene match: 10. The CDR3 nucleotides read TGTGCCTCTAACGGGGGGATGGGCTACGAGCAGTACTTC. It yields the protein CASNGGMGYEQYF. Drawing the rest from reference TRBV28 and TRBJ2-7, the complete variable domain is DVKVTQSSRYLVKRTGEKVFLECVQDMDHENMFWYRQDPGLGLRLIYFSYDVKMKEKGDIPEGYSVSREKKERFSLILESASTNQTSMYLCASNGGMGYEQYFGPGTRLTVT.